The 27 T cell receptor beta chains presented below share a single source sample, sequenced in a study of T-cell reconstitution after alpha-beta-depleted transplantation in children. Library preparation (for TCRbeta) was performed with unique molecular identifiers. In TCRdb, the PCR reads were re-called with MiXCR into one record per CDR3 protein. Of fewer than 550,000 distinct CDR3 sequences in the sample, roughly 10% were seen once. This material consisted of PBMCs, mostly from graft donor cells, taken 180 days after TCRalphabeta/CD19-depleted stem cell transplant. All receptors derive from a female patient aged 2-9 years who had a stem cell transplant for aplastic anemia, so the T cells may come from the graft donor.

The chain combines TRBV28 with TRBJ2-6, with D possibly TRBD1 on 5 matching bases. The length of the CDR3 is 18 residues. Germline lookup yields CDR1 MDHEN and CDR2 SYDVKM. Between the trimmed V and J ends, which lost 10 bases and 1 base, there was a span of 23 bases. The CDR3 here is CAKDYCPTDRSGANVLTF. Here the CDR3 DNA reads TGTGCCAAAGATTACTGTCCGACAGATCGGTCTGGGGCCAACGTCCTGACTTTC.

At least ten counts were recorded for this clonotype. The CDR3 protein is CASSPDRVAYEQYF. CDR3 DNA sequence: TGTGCCAGCTCGCCGGACAGGGTAGCCTACGAGCAGTACTTC. The rearrangement links TRBV18 to TRBJ2-7, with 8 bases fitting TRBD1. Germline trimming cut 6 bases from V and 2 bases from J; bases unmatched to any gene: 6. The germline CDR1 and CDR2 sequences are KGHSH and LQKENI. The CDR3 is 14 residues long.

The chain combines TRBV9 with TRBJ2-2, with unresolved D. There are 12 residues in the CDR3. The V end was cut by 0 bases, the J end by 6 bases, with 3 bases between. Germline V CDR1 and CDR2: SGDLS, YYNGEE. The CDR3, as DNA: TGTGCCAGCAGCGTAGTATCCGGGGAGCTGTTTTTT. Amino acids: CASSVVSGELFF.

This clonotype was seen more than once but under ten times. Here the CDR3 DNA reads TGTGCCAGCAGCGTAGGACAGGGAGCCTACAATGAGCAGTTCTTC. Amino acids: CASSVGQGAYNEQFF. The chain couples TRBV9 to TRBJ2-1; 7 bases fit TRBD1. CDR3 size: 15 residues. V lost 0 bases, J lost 2 bases, and 2 bases stayed unmatched. CDR1 SGDLS and CDR2 YYNGEE come from the germline V gene.

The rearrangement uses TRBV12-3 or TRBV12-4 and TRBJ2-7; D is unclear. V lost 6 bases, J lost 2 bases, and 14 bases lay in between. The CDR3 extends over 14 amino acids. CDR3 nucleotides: TGTGCCAGCAGCATAGGGTCCAGTACCTACGAGCAGTACGTC. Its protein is CASSIGSSTYEQYV.

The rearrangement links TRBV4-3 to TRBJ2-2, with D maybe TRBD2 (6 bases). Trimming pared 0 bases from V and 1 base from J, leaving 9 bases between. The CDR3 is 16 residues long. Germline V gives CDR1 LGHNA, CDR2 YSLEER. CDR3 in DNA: TGCGCCAGCAGCCAAGAGGCTAGCGTGAACACCGGGGAGCTGTTTTTT. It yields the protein CASSQEASVNTGELFF.

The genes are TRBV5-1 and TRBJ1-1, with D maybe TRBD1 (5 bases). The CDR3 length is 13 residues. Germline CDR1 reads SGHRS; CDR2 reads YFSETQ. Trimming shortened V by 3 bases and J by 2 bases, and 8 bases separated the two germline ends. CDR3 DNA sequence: TGCGCCAGCAGCTACCGGGACAACACTGAAGCTTTCTTT. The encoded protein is CASSYRDNTEAFF. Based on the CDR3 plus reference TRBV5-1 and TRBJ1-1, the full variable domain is KAGVTQTPRYLIKTRGQQVTLSCSPISGHRSVSWYQQTPGQGLQFLFEYFSETQRNKGNFPGRFSGRQFSNSRSEMNVSTLELGDSALYLCASSYRDNTEAFFGQGTRLTVV.

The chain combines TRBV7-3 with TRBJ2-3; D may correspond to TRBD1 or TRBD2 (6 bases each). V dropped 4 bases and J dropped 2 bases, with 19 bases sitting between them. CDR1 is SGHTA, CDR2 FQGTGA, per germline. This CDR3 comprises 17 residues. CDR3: CASSSRGAGPYTDTQYF. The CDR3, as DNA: TGTGCCAGCAGCTCAAGGGGGGCGGGACCCTACACAGATACGCAGTATTTT.

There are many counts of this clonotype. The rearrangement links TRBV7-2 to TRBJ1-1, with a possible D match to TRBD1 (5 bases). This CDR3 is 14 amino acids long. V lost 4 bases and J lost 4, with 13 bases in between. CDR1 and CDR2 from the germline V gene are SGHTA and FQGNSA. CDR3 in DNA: TGTGCCAGCAGCTCCAGGGAAGGAGGCACTGAAGCTTTCTTT. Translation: CASSSREGGTEAFF.

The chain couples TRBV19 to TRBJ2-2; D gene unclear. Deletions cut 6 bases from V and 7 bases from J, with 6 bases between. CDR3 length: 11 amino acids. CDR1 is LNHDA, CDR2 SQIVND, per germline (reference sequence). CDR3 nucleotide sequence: TGTGCCAGTAGGTCCGTCGGGGAGCTGTTTTTT. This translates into CASRSVGELFF.

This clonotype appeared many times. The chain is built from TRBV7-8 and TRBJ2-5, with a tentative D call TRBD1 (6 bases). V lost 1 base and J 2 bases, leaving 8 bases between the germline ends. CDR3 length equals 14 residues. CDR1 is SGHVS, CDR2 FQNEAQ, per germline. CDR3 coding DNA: TGTGCCAGCAGCTTAGACACAGGGCAAGAGACCCAGTACTTC. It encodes CASSLDTGQETQYF.

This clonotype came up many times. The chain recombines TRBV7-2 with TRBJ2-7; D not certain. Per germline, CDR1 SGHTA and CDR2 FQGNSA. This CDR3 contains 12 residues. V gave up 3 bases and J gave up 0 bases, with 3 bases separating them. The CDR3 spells CASSFSSYEQYF. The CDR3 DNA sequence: TGTGCCAGCAGCTTTTCCTCCTACGAGCAGTACTTC.

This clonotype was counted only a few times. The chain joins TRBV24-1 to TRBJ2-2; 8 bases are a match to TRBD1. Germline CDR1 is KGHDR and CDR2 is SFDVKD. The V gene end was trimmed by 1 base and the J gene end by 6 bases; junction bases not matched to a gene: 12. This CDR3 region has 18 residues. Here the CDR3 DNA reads TGTGCCACCAGTGATTTCAGGCCTCAGGGGGCGCAAGCCGGGGAGCTGTTTTTT. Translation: CATSDFRPQGAQAGELFF.

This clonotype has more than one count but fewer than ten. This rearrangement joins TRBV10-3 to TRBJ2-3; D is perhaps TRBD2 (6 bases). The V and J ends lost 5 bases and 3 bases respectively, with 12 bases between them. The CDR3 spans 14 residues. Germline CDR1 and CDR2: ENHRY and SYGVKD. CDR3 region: CAISPNSGTDTQYF. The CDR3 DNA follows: TGTGCCATCAGTCCTAATAGCGGTACAGATACGCAGTATTTT.

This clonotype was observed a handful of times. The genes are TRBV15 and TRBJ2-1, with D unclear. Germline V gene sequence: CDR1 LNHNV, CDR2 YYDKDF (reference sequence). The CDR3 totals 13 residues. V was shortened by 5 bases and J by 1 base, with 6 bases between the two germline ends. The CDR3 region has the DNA TGTGCCACCAGCGGGGTTTCCTACAATGAGCAGTTCTTC. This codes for CATSGVSYNEQFF.

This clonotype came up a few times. CDR3 DNA sequence: TGTGCCAGCAGCCCCTGGGGGGAGTGGGACACCGGGGAGCTGTTTTTT. Its translation is CASSPWGEWDTGELFF. The V and J genes are TRBV12-3 or TRBV12-4 and TRBJ2-2; D possibly corresponds to TRBD2 (6 bases). CDR3 length equals 16 residues. V lost 6 bases to trimming and J lost 3 bases, with 17 bases between them.

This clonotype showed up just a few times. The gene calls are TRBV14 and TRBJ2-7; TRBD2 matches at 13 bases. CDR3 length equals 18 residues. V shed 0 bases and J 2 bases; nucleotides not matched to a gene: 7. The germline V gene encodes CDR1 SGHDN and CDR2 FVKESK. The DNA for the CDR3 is TGTGCCAGCAGCCAAGATTCACCAACTAGCGGGAGGGCCTACGAGCAGTACGTC. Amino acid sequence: CASSQDSPTSGRAYEQYV.

The CDR3 loop is CASSTKVRQGYQGEQYF. CDR3 coding DNA: TGTGCCAGTAGTACTAAGGTCCGGCAGGGCTACCAGGGGGAGCAGTACTTC. The chain has TRBV19 and TRBJ2-7; the D gene is possibly TRBD1 (6 bases). The V gene lost 4 bases and the J gene lost 7 bases, with 26 bases spanning the gap. The CDR3 contains 17 residues. Germline V gene data show CDR1 as LNHDA and CDR2 as SQIVND (reference sequence).

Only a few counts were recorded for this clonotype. CDR3 nucleotide sequence: TGTGCCAGCAGCCCCCTCGAAAGCGGGGGCGAGCAGTACGTC. Amino acid sequence: CASSPLESGGEQYV. The chain couples TRBV21-1 to TRBJ2-7; TRBD2 is the table's D call and was not checked against the DNA. TRBV21-1 is recorded as a pseudogene. This CDR3 spans 14 amino acids.

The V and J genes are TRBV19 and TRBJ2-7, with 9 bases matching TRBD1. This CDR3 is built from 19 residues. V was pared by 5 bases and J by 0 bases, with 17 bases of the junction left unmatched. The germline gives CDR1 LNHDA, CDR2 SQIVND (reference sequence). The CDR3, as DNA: TGTGCCAGTAGTGTCCGTCCCGGGACAGGGAAGGTAGCCTCCTACGAGCAGTACTTC. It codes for CASSVRPGTGKVASYEQYF.

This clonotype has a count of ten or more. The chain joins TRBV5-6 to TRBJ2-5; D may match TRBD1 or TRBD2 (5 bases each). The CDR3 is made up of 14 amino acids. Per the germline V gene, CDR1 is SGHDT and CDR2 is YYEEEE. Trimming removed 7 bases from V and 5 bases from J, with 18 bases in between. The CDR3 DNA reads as TGTGCCAGCCTCCGGGGCAGGGTGGAGGAGACCCAGTACTTC. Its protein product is CASLRGRVEETQYF.

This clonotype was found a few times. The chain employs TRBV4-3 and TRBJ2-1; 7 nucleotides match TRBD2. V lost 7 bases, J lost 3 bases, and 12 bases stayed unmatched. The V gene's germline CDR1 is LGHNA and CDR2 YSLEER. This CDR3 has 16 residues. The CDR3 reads CASTIKFGGFYNEQFF. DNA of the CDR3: TGCGCCAGCACCATCAAGTTCGGGGGGTTCTACAATGAGCAGTTCTTC.

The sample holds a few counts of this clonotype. CDR3: CASSLAPRGSYQPQHF. The CDR3, as DNA: TGTGCCAGCAGCTTAGCACCACGGGGCAGTTATCAGCCCCAGCATTTT. The gene calls are TRBV7-6 and TRBJ1-5; possibly TRBD1 for D (5 bases). V lost 0 bases to trimming and J lost 5 bases, with 14 bases between them. CDR3 length: 16 amino acids. The germline V gene has CDR1 SGHVS and CDR2 FNYEAQ. Complete variable domain (other parts from reference TRBV7-6 and TRBJ1-5): GAGVSQSPRYKVTKRGQDVALRCDPISGHVSLYWYRQALGQGPEFLTYFNYEAQQDKSGLPNDRFSAERPEGSISTLTIQRTEQRDSAMYRCASSLAPRGSYQPQHFGDGTRLSIL.

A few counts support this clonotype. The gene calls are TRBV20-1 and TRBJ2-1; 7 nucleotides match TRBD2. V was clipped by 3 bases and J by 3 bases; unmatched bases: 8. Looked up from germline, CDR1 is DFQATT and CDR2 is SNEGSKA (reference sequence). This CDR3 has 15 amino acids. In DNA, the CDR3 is TGCAGTGCTAGCCTAGGTTCGGGGGGCTACAATGAGCAGTTCTTC. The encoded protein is CSASLGSGGYNEQFF.

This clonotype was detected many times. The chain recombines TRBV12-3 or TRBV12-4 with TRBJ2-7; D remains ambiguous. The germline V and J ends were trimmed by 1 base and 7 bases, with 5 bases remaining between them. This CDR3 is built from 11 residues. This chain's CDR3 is CASSLGVEQYF. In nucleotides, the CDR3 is TGTGCCAGCAGTTTAGGAGTTGAGCAGTACTTC.

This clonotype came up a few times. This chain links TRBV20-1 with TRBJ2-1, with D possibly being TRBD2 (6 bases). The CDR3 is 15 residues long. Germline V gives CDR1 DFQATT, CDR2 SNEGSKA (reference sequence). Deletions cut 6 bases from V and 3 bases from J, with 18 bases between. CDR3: CSAQGLPGGYNEQFF. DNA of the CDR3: TGCAGTGCCCAGGGACTTCCCGGTGGCTACAATGAGCAGTTCTTC.

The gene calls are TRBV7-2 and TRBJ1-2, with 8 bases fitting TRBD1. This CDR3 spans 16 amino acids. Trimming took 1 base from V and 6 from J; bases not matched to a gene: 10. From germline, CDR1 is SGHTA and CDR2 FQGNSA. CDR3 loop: CASSLDSFRGRDGYTF. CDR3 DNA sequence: TGTGCCAGCAGCTTAGATTCGTTCAGGGGGCGCGATGGCTACACCTTC.